The table lists the clone carrying this T cell receptor beta chain with many counts. The antigen remains undetermined. Arm-PCR of CDR3 regions with iRepertoire HTBI primers generated TCR beta libraries. Each CDR3 protein is one row after TCRdb ran MiXCR on the multiplex PCR reads. The data contain 300,000 to 350,000 distinct CDR3 sequences, about 20% of them singletons. This entry belongs to a study of regulatory T cells in long-lasting Graves disease. Study conclusions and caveats: Persistent patients shared more public clonotypes (over 2,500) than new patients (nearly 1,000).

Time point reported: persistent/refractory GD, antithyroid drugs over 5 years with positive TRAb. After RNA was extracted from PBMCs, the TCR library was made from it. Each patient gave around 9.7 milliliters of EDTA-anticoagulated peripheral blood. This TCR was sampled from a female donor with Graves disease. This sample comprised peripheral blood mononuclear cells (PBMCs), obtained when the disease was refractory, from a patient treated with antithyroid drugs.

The CDR3 is CASSSPQNYGYTF. The CDR3 DNA reads as TGTGCCAGCAGTTCCCCCCAGAACTATGGCTACACCTTC. The chain couples TRBV28 to TRBJ1-2; no definite D call. Germline values: CDR1 MDHEN, CDR2 SYDVKM. The CDR3 is 13 amino acids. V was shortened by 4 bases and J by 2 bases, with 8 bases between the two germline ends.